This TCR beta chain was recorded in a study of blood T cell repertoires in COVID-19. Study at large: PBMCs, B-cell-depleted T cells, or T cells provided the cDNA or gDNA that made up the material.

Germline V CDR1 and CDR2: LNHDA, SQIVND (reference sequence). The CDR3 consists of 16 residues. J was trimmed by 3 bases and V by 5 bases; bases with no gene match: 9. As originally analysed: Cell counts per sample came from amplifying reference gene primers. The method was immunoSEQ multiplex PCR; TCRdb's version includes in-frame clones alone and lacks a portion of them. V and J calls plus clone size are reproduced from that table; the DNA served to infer D and trimming. The table has about 23,000 clones, about nine tenths seen once. The specimen sequenced was peripheral blood. The rearrangement uses TRBV19 and TRBJ1-4, with 7 bases that match TRBD1. The source of this sequence is a human donor in a cohort sampled during active COVID-19. The CDR3 reads CASSLFLGQPNEKLFF. The CDR3 DNA sequence: TGTGCCAGTAGTCTATTCCTGGGACAGCCTAATGAAAAACTGTTTTTT.